The 21 T cell receptor beta chains reported below all come from one sample, sequenced in a study of PD-L1 blockade in urothelial cancer. Using immunoSEQ multiplex PCR, the repertoire was profiled, and TCRdb retains in-frame clones only, with some absent. This sample has under 35,000 clones, with 70% to 90% found just once. Time point in this sample: peripheral blood 6 weeks after treatment start. The sample was PBMCs, taken around atezolizumab (anti-PD-L1) treatment. These receptor sequences come from a man of 80 years or more with urothelial cancer.

The chain is built from TRBV28 and TRBJ1-4, with 8 bases that match TRBD1. The germline V gene has CDR1 MDHEN and CDR2 SYDVKM. The CDR3 is 14 amino acids. The junction had 2 bases not matched to a gene; V was cut back by 5 bases and J by 3 bases. In DNA, the CDR3 is TGTGCCAGCAGTGAGACAGGGGCTAATGAAAAACTGTTTTTT. It is translated as CASSETGANEKLFF.

In this sample, this clone turned up once. This chain links TRBV14 with TRBJ2-7; 10 nucleotides agree with TRBD1. V shed 4 bases, J shed 2 bases, and the junction held 5 bases outside the gene matches. CDR3 length equals 15 residues. Per germline, CDR1 SGHDN and CDR2 FVKESK. CDR3 nucleotides: TGTGCCAGCAGCCCGACGGGACAGGGGACCTACGAGCAGTACTTC. Amino acids: CASSPTGQGTYEQYF. Full variable domain (remainder filled in from reference TRBV14 and TRBJ2-7): EAGVTQFPSHSVIEKGQTVTLRCDPISGHDNLYWYRRVMGKEIKFLLHFVKESKQDESGMPNNRFLAERTGGTYSTLKVQPAELEDSGVYFCASSPTGQGTYEQYFGPGTRLTVT.

This chain uses TRBV19 with TRBJ2-2, with 8 nucleotides matching TRBD2. V shed 0 bases and J 4 bases; nucleotides not matched to a gene: 4. The CDR3 is 16 residues long. CDR1 is LNHDA, CDR2 SQIVND, per germline (reference sequence). The CDR3, as DNA: TGTGCCAGTAGTATAGATCGGCGGGAGGTCACCGGGGAGCTGTTTTTT. Protein product: CASSIDRREVTGELFF.

The genes are TRBV5-4 and TRBJ2-7; 8 bases align to TRBD1. CDR3 size: 15 residues. Per the germline V gene, CDR1 is SGHNT and CDR2 is YYREEE (reference sequence). The V gene end was trimmed by 4 bases and the J gene end by 2 bases; junction bases not matched to a gene: 8. CDR3 sequence reads: CASSAGQGEPYEQYF. The CDR3 DNA is TGTGCCAGCAGCGCCGGACAGGGAGAACCCTACGAGCAGTACTTC.

The J gene is TRBJ2-2, the V gene TRBV28, with 11 positions matching TRBD2. V lost 5 bases to trimming and J lost 4 bases; unmatched junction nucleotides: 12. Per the germline V gene, CDR1 is MDHEN and CDR2 is SYDVKM. CDR3 size: 18 residues. CDR3 protein: CASSPRLAGGRGTGELFF. The CDR3 region has the DNA TGTGCCAGCAGTCCTCGGCTAGCGGGAGGCCGGGGCACCGGGGAGCTGTTTTTT.

This clone was seen just once. The CDR3 reads CASSTGKAGAAYEQYF. CDR3 DNA sequence: TGTGCCAGCAGTACAGGAAAAGCGGGAGCAGCCTACGAGCAGTACTTC. The chain joins TRBV6-7 to TRBJ2-7; 8 bases match TRBD2. TRBV6-7 is designated an ORF whose function remains uncertain. This CDR3 comprises 16 residues. The V and J ends lost 5 bases and 2 bases, in that order; junction bases with no gene match: 11.

The genes are TRBV11-2 and TRBJ2-1, with 9 positions matching TRBD1. Germline V gene lookup returns CDR1 SGHAT and CDR2 FQNNGV. The V gene end was trimmed by 5 bases and the J gene end by 2 bases; junction bases not matched to a gene: 4. CDR3 length equals 15 residues. The CDR3 bases are TGTGCCAGCAGCCGGACAGGGGCGGCCTACAATGAGCAGTTCTTC. Amino acids: CASSRTGAAYNEQFF.

This chain uses TRBV11-3 with TRBJ2-1; TRBD2 agrees at 13 bases. There are 16 residues in the CDR3. J gave up 5 bases and V 4 bases, and 5 bases lay outside the gene matches. Germline CDR1 reads SGHNT; CDR2 reads YENEEA. CDR3 amino acids: CASSSGGLAGNNEQFF. The CDR3 DNA follows: TGTGCCAGCAGCTCAGGGGGACTAGCGGGGAACAATGAGCAGTTCTTC. Based on the CDR3 plus reference TRBV11-3 and TRBJ2-1, the full variable domain is EAGVVQSPRYKIIEKKQPVAFWCNPISGHNTLYWYLQNLGQGPELLIRYENEEAVDDSQLPKDRFSAERLKGVDSTLKIQPAELGDSAVYLCASSSGGLAGNNEQFFGPGTRLTVL.

The V gene is TRBV5-6, the J gene TRBJ2-4, with a weak D call TRBD2 (8 bases). Per germline, CDR1 SGHDT and CDR2 YYEEEE. With 3 bases removed from V and 0 bases from J, the gap between germline ends came to 19 bases. The CDR3 sequence is 18 residues long. The CDR3 DNA reads TGTGCCAGCAGCTCCTACCGGGGGGGACAGTTAGCCAAAAACATTCAGTACTTC. Protein sequence: CASSSYRGGQLAKNIQYF.

This clone has only one observation. The chain is built from TRBV28 and TRBJ1-3; D is possibly TRBD1 (6 bases). The CDR3 covers 17 residues. Germline CDR1 and CDR2: MDHEN and SYDVKM. Trimming stripped 3 bases from V and 7 bases from J, with 22 bases between. Written as DNA, the CDR3 is TGTGCCAGCAGTTTTCAGGGGTCTAAGAGGTTAAGGAACACCATATATTTT. It is translated as CASSFQGSKRLRNTIYF.

The V call is TRBV5-1, the J call TRBJ2-3; 9 bases are a match to TRBD2. Germline CDR1 reads SGHRS; CDR2 reads YFSETQ. V trimming: 4 bases; J trimming: 0 bases; junction bases outside the gene matches: 3. The CDR3 loop spans 15 amino acids. The CDR3 region is CASSLGLASTDTQYF. In DNA form, the CDR3 reads TGCGCCAGCAGCCTGGGACTAGCTAGCACAGATACGCAGTATTTT. Looking up the rest from reference TRBV5-1 and TRBJ2-3 gives the full variable domain: KAGVTQTPRYLIKTRGQQVTLSCSPISGHRSVSWYQQTPGQGLQFLFEYFSETQRNKGNFPGRFSGRQFSNSRSEMNVSTLELGDSALYLCASSLGLASTDTQYFGPGTRLTVL.

V is TRBV5-1 and J is TRBJ1-4; D remains ambiguous. Germline loops: CDR1 SGHRS, CDR2 YFSETQ. This CDR3 has 15 residues. Trimming pared 0 bases from V and 0 bases from J, leaving 6 bases between. CDR3 DNA sequence: TGCGCCAGCAGCTTGGGGGCTACAACTAATGAAAAACTGTTTTTT. Translation gives CASSLGATTNEKLFF.

The rearrangement links TRBV19 to TRBJ1-1; the match to TRBD1 covers 7 bases. This CDR3 contains 14 residues. The germline CDR1 and CDR2 sequences are LNHDA and SQIVND (reference sequence). J lost 1 base, V lost 5 bases, and 4 bases had no gene match. The CDR3 loop is CASSVTGPNTEAFF. The CDR3 DNA follows: TGTGCCAGTAGTGTGACAGGGCCGAACACTGAAGCTTTCTTT.

The V and J genes are TRBV6-5 and TRBJ2-7; the match to TRBD2 covers 12 bases. CDR1 and CDR2 (germline): MNHEY, SVGAGI. J was trimmed by 13 bases and V by 4 bases; bases with no gene match: 17. CDR3 length: 16 residues. The CDR3: CASSLDQTSGRLLPYF. The CDR3 DNA reads TGTGCCAGCAGTTTGGACCAGACTAGCGGGAGATTACTTCCCTACTTC.

This chain links TRBV19 with TRBJ1-4; no clear D gene. Between the trimmed V and J ends, which lost 3 bases and 8 bases, there was a span of 16 bases. Per the germline V gene, CDR1 is LNHDA and CDR2 is SQIVND (reference sequence). The CDR3 is made up of 15 amino acids. The chain's CDR3 is CASSIGFRRGEKLFF. The CDR3 nucleotides read TGTGCCAGTAGTATTGGGTTCCGGAGAGGGGAAAAACTGTTTTTT.

The chain has TRBV25-1 and TRBJ1-1; TRBD1 aligns across 8 bases. After removal of 4 bases from V and 3 bases from J, the junction contained 7 bases not matched to a gene. Germline V gives CDR1 MGHDK, CDR2 SYGVNS. The CDR3 has 15 amino acids. CDR3 DNA: TGTGCCAGCAGTGGGTCCAGGGGGCGGGACACTGAAGCTTTCTTT. Translation: CASSGSRGRDTEAFF.

The J gene is TRBJ2-5, the V gene TRBV2; 8 nucleotides match TRBD2. Per the germline V gene, CDR1 is SNHLY and CDR2 is FYNNEI. This CDR3 is 12 amino acids long. Trimming at V came to 7 bases and at J to 5 bases, leaving 3 bases not matched to a gene. CDR3 bases: TGTGCCAGCACCCGGGGGGGGGAGACCCAGTACTTC. This sequence encodes CASTRGGETQYF.

The chain combines TRBV6-6 with TRBJ2-3; no definite D call. Trimming shortened V by 4 bases and J by 0 bases, and 5 bases separated the two germline ends. CDR1 MNHNY and CDR2 SVGAGI come from the germline V gene (reference sequence). The CDR3 is made up of 13 amino acids. CDR3 sequence reads: CASSSVSTDTQYF. Here the CDR3 DNA reads TGTGCCAGCAGTTCAGTGAGCACAGATACGCAGTATTTT.

There are a few counts of this clone. This chain connects TRBV7-6 to TRBJ1-1; D might be TRBD1 (5 bases). The CDR3 runs to 15 residues. V was clipped by 1 base and J by 1 base, with 10 bases between them. Germline CDR1 and CDR2: SGHVS and FNYEAQ. The CDR3 bases are TGTGCCAGCAGCTTAGGCGGGGACCCGAACACTGAAGCTTTCTTT. Translating it yields CASSLGGDPNTEAFF.

This rearrangement joins TRBV28 to TRBJ1-2, with D perhaps TRBD1 (5 bases). Germline values: CDR1 MDHEN, CDR2 SYDVKM. The V and J ends lost 4 bases and 8 bases respectively, with 14 bases between them. The CDR3 sequence is 13 residues long. CDR3 DNA: TGTGCCAGCAGTTCTCTCAGGGCGCGCGGCTACACCTTC. It encodes CASSSLRARGYTF.

The CDR3 protein is CASSLLGLMTNEQFF. The DNA of the CDR3 is TGTGCCAGCAGCTTATTGGGACTAATGACTAATGAGCAGTTCTTC. The chain couples TRBV7-9 to TRBJ2-1; TRBD2 aligns across 7 bases. In germline, CDR1 is SEHNR, CDR2 FQNEAQ (reference sequence). Losses at the gene ends were 2 bases for V and 7 bases for J; bases not matched to a gene: 8. The CDR3 extends over 15 amino acids. The entire variable domain, with the rest obtained from reference TRBV7-9 and TRBJ2-1, is as follows: DTGVSQNPRHKITKRGQNVTFRCDPISEHNRLYWYRQTLGQGPEFLTYFQNEAQLEKSRLLSDRFSAERPKGSFSTLEIQRTEQGDSAMYLCASSLLGLMTNEQFFGPGTRLTVL.